Presented here are 5 T cell receptor beta chains from one specimen sequenced in a study of blood T cell repertoires in COVID-19. Using immunoSEQ multiplex PCR, the repertoire was profiled, and TCRdb retains in-frame clones only, with some absent. This table holds about 190,000 clones, approximately 91% found once. The sequenced material came from peripheral blood. The source is a woman in her thirties or forties who had recovered from COVID-19.

This CDR3 is CASSPFPGVTEAFF. DNA for the CDR3: TGTGCCAGCAGCCCCTTCCCCGGGGTAACTGAAGCTTTCTTT. The chain couples TRBV7-8 to TRBJ1-1, with no clear D. CDR3 length: 14 amino acids. Per the germline V gene, CDR1 is SGHVS and CDR2 is FQNEAQ. V was trimmed by 5 bases and J by 5 bases, leaving 15 bases between them.

The chain carries TRBV5-6 and TRBJ1-1; 7 positions match TRBD1. Germline assignment: CDR1 SGHDT and CDR2 YYEEEE. V shed 4 bases and J 3 bases; nucleotides not matched to a gene: 6. The length of the CDR3 is 14 residues. As DNA, the CDR3 is TGTGCCAGCAGCCCTCTAAGGGGGCACACTGAAGCTTTCTTT. This translates into CASSPLRGHTEAFF. The whole variable domain, filled in from reference TRBV5-6 and TRBJ1-1, reads DAGVTQSPTHLIKTRGQQVTLRCSPKSGHDTVSWYQQALGQGPQFIFQYYEEEERQRGNFPDRFSGHQFPNYSSELNVNALLLGDSALYLCASSPLRGHTEAFFGQGTRLTVV.

The rearrangement joins TRBV7-2 to TRBJ1-2; TRBD1 agrees at 7 bases. The V and J ends lost 5 bases and 3 bases, in that order; junction bases with no gene match: 9. The germline V gene encodes CDR1 SGHTA and CDR2 FQGNSA. The CDR3 runs 15 residues. CDR3 in amino acids: CASSMRQGAYYGYTF. The CDR3 nucleotides are TGTGCCAGCAGCATGCGACAGGGCGCCTACTATGGCTACACCTTC.

The rearrangement uses TRBV30 and TRBJ2-5; 7 bases fit TRBD1. CDR3 length equals 14 residues. V lost 4 bases and J lost 5; bases outside the gene matches: 10. Germline V CDR1 and CDR2: GTSNPN, SVGIG (reference sequence). The CDR3 sequence is CAWNPGRGPETQYF. CDR3 DNA: TGTGCCTGGAATCCGGGTAGGGGGCCGGAGACCCAGTACTTC.

The chain uses TRBV10-1 and TRBJ1-2; D is ambiguous. The CDR3 has 16 amino acids. In germline, CDR1 is WNHNN, CDR2 SYGVQD (reference sequence). The V end lost 2 bases, the J end lost 7 bases, and 20 bases lay between the germline ends. The CDR3: CASSEKKEVGRRGYTF. In DNA form, the CDR3 reads TGCGCCAGCAGTGAGAAAAAGGAGGTCGGACGACGTGGCTACACCTTC.